This TCR beta chain was observed in a study of cytomegalovirus exposure and HLA in healthy donors. Concerning this clone: The antigen remains unidentified.

Sequencing was performed with immunoSEQ multiplex PCR; in TCRdb, only in-frame clones are kept and a portion is missing. The repertoire holds approximately 160,000 clones, with 90% to 97% as singletons. General study points: Whilst most TCR sequences proved rare, a subset of public TCRs occurred across many donors. Among the CMV-associated chains, a few were confirmed in vitro as specific for CMV antigens. The classifier reportedly diagnosed cytomegalovirus status with high sensitivity and specificity. That first-cohort TCR clusters tended to co-occur in the approximately 110 validation repertoires was found in a later analysis.

The sequence derives from a young woman in good health and CMV-seronegative. The sequencing sample was made of PBMCs.

The CDR3 spells CASSFPSTGTGDEQYF. The CDR3 DNA reads TGTGCCAGCAGCTTCCCAAGCACCGGGACAGGGGACGAGCAGTACTTC. The V gene is TRBV5-6, the J gene TRBJ2-7; 10 bases match TRBD1. The CDR3 contains 16 residues. The V and J ends lost 2 bases and 5 bases, in that order; junction bases with no gene match: 10. In germline, CDR1 is SGHDT, CDR2 YYEEEE.